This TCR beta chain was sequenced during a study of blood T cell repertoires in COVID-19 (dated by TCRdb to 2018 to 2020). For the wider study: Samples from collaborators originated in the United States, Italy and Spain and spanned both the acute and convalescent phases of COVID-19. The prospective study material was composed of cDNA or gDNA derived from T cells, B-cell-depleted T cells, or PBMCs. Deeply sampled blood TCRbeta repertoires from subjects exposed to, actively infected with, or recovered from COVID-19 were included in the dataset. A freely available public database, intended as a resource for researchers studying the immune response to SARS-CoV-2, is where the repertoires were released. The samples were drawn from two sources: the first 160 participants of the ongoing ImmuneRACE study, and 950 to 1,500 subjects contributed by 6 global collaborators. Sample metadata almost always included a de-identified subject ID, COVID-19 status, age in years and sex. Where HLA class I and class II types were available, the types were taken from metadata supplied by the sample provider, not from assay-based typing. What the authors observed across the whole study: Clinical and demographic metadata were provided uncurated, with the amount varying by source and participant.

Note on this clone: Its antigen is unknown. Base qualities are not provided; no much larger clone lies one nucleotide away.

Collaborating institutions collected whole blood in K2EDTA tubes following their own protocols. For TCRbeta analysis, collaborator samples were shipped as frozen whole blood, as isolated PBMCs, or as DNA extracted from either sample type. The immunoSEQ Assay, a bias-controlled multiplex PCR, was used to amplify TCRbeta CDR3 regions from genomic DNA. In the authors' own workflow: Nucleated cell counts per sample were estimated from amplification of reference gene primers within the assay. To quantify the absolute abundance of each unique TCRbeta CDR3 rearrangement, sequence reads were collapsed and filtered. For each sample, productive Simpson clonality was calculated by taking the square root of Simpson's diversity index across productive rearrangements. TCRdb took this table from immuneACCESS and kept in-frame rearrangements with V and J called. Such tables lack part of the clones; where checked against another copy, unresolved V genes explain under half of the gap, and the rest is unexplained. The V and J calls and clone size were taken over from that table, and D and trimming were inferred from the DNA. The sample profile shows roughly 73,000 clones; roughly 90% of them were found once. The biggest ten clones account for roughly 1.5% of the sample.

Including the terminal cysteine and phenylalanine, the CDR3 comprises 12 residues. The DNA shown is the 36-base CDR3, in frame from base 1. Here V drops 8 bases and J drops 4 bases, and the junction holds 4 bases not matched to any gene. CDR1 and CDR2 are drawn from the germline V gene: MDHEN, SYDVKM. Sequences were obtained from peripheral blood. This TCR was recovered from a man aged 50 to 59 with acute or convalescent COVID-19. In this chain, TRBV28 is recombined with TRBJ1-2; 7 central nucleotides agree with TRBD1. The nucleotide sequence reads TGTGCCAGCCGGGACAGCTTCTATGGCTACACCTTC. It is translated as CASRDSFYGYTF.